This note documents a single T cell receptor beta chain sequence. Its cognate antigen is unknown. Germline CDR1 MNHEY, CDR2 SVGAGI. V was pared by 11 bases and J by 3 bases, with 13 bases between. The CDR3 runs to 12 residues. The data are from a study of persistence of HIV-infected CD4 T cells. In the study overall: The sample holds CD4+ T cells responsive to CMV or HIV-1 Gag. A median of 8 years of suppressive ART preceded sampling.

This was the immunoSEQ version 4 assay in survey mode. The table came from immunoSEQ multiplex PCR; TCRdb's copy has only in-frame clones and leaves some out. The sample consists of roughly 30,000 clones, 82% of them appearing once. The stimulus was lysate of CMV-infected fibroblasts, approximately 9.7 ug/mL. CD40L-negative CD69-negative CD45RO-high memory CD4+ T cells were sorted as populations depleted of antigen-responding cells. CD4+ T cell counts exceeded 400 cells/uL; CMV serology was positive. This chain links TRBV6-5 with TRBJ1-1, with a tentative D call TRBD1 (6 bases). The sequences come from CD4+ T cells sorted from PBMCs after roughly 17-hour stimulation, collected from a patient who received antiretroviral therapy. The origin of this receptor is an adult man with HIV who was CMV-seropositive. The CDR3 bases are TGTGCCCATGGACAGAGCTACACTGAAGCTTTCTTT. It translates to CAHGQSYTEAFF.